These T cell receptor beta chains were read from a single sample in a study of cytomegalovirus exposure and HLA in healthy donors. Profiled with immunoSEQ multiplex PCR; TCRdb holds only in-frame clones, not every one. The sample contains 250,000 to 300,000 clones, roughly 81% of which appear only once. Sequenced input: PBMCs. The origin of the receptors is a middle-aged woman in good health and CMV-seropositive. CDR3s include the opening cysteine and the closing phenylalanine or tryptophan. The D gene is left open where the match is weak. Only some rows state a clone size, as once, few, many or a class for expanded clones.

j_call: TRBJ1-1; d_call: TRBD1; v_call: TRBV13; clone_size: few; cdr3_nt: TGTGCCAGCAGCCCCCCAGGGACAGTAAGGCCTGAAGCTTTCTTT; cdr3_aa: CASSPPGTVRPEAFF
j_call: TRBJ1-3; d_call: TRBD1; v_call: TRBV6-1; clone_size: few; cdr3_nt: TGTGCCAGCAGCTCCGGGACAGGGGACGGAAACACCATATATTTT; cdr3_aa: CASSSGTGDGNTIYF
j_call: TRBJ1-6; d_call: -; v_call: TRBV19; clone_size: -; cdr3_nt: TGTGCCAGTAGTATAGCCCTCCAGACAGTTAATTCACCCCTCCACTTT; cdr3_aa: CASSIALQTVNSPLHF
j_call: TRBJ1-2; d_call: -; v_call: TRBV18; clone_size: -; cdr3_nt: TGTGCCAGCTCACCAGGGCAGGGGTCCTATGGCTACACCTTC; cdr3_aa: CASSPGQGSYGYTF
j_call: TRBJ2-2; d_call: -; v_call: TRBV19; clone_size: -; cdr3_nt: TGTGCCAGTTGTCTGGGCGTGAGGAACACCGGGGAGCTGTTTTTT; cdr3_aa: CASCLGVRNTGELFF
j_call: TRBJ2-4; d_call: TRBD2; v_call: TRBV30; clone_size: -; cdr3_nt: TGTGCCTGGAGTGTACAACGAGCGGGAGGAGACATTCAGTACTTC; cdr3_aa: CAWSVQRAGGDIQYF
j_call: TRBJ1-1; d_call: TRBD1; v_call: TRBV6-6; clone_size: few; cdr3_nt: TGTGCCAGCAGCTATGACAGGGGGATTGAAGCTTTCTTT; cdr3_aa: CASSYDRGIEAFF
j_call: TRBJ2-7; d_call: -; v_call: TRBV18; clone_size: -; cdr3_nt: TGTGCCAGCTCCCCCCAAGCGGAGGTGGTCGAGCAGTACTTC; cdr3_aa: CASSPQAEVVEQYF
j_call: TRBJ1-1; d_call: -; v_call: TRBV25-1; clone_size: -; cdr3_nt: TGTGCCAGCCAGGGGATAGGTGAAGCTTTCTTT; cdr3_aa: CASQGIGEAFF
j_call: TRBJ2-1; d_call: -; v_call: TRBV28; clone_size: -; cdr3_nt: TGTGCCAGCAGCTTCGCGGGGACCCGCTACAATGAGCAGTTCTTC; cdr3_aa: CASSFAGTRYNEQFF
j_call: TRBJ1-6; d_call: TRBD1; v_call: TRBV29-1; clone_size: -; cdr3_nt: TGCAGCACCAAAGGACAGGGTTTACCTACCTATAATTCACCCCTCCACTTT; cdr3_aa: CSTKGQGLPTYNSPLHF
j_call: TRBJ2-7; d_call: -; v_call: TRBV4-2; clone_size: -; cdr3_nt: TGTGCCAGCAGCCCGCGGGATGAGTTCTACGAGCAGTACTTC; cdr3_aa: CASSPRDEFYEQYF
j_call: TRBJ1-6; d_call: -; v_call: TRBV7-8; clone_size: -; cdr3_nt: TGTGCCAGCAGGCCCCCGGGACTCACGAGCTCCTATAATTCACCCTTCCACTTT; cdr3_aa: CASRPPGLTSSYNSPFHF
j_call: TRBJ2-5; d_call: TRBD2; v_call: TRBV6-1; clone_size: -; cdr3_nt: TGTGCCAGCACTAGCGGACAAGAGACCCAGTACTTC; cdr3_aa: CASTSGQETQYF
j_call: TRBJ2-1; d_call: -; v_call: TRBV5-8; clone_size: -; cdr3_nt: TGTGCCAGCAGCCCCTGGGGGGGGCCCAACAATGAGCAGTTCTTC; cdr3_aa: CASSPWGGPNNEQFF
j_call: TRBJ2-7; d_call: TRBD2; v_call: TRBV20-1; clone_size: -; cdr3_nt: TGCAGTGCCGGCGGGGGGACTGACCTATACTTC; cdr3_aa: CSAGGGTDLYF
j_call: TRBJ2-1; d_call: TRBD2; v_call: TRBV9; clone_size: -; cdr3_nt: TGTGCCAGCAGCGCGGGGGGGAGCTCCTACAATGAGCAGTTCTTC; cdr3_aa: CASSAGGSSYNEQFF
j_call: TRBJ1-6; d_call: -; v_call: TRBV11-2; clone_size: -; cdr3_nt: TGTGCCAGCAGTCGCACTGGGGCTGCCCTAGAGAGTTCACCCCTCCACTTT; cdr3_aa: CASSRTGAALESSPLHF
j_call: TRBJ2-7; d_call: TRBD2; v_call: TRBV11-3; clone_size: -; cdr3_nt: TGTGCCAGCAGCTTAGCATCGACTACTAGCGGGATCTACGAGCAGTACTTC; cdr3_aa: CASSLASTTSGIYEQYF
j_call: TRBJ1-5; d_call: TRBD1; v_call: TRBV30; clone_size: -; cdr3_nt: TGTGCCTGGGCCCGGACAGGGCTGAGCAATCAGCCCCAGCATTTT; cdr3_aa: CAWARTGLSNQPQHF
j_call: TRBJ2-1; d_call: TRBD2; v_call: TRBV27; clone_size: -; cdr3_nt: TGTGCCAGCAGTTCGAAGCCCGGGACTAGCTCGCGTCAAAGCTCCTACAATGAGCAGTTCTTC; cdr3_aa: CASSSKPGTSSRQSSYNEQFF
j_call: TRBJ2-6; d_call: -; v_call: TRBV19; clone_size: -; cdr3_nt: TGTGCCAGTAGTCCTAGAGGCGGGGTCAGCTCTGGGGCCAACGTCCTGACTTTC; cdr3_aa: CASSPRGGVSSGANVLTF